A single sample gave rise to the 29 T cell receptor beta chains below, sequenced in a study of low-dose radiotherapy and immunotherapy resistance in tumors. Primers targeting TRAV and TRBV primed first-strand cDNA, covering alpha and beta chains. The PCR that amplified TCRs ran for approximately 18 cycles, relying on a constant-region primer and a V-primer adapter. TCRdb re-analysed the reads in MiXCR, keeping a single row per CDR3 protein. The table shows around 18,000 distinct CDR3 sequences, with around 72% occurring only once. These receptors originate from a human donor with advanced metastatic prostate, ovarian, gallbladder or colorectal cancer (not recorded which). This table probably holds off-target reads from a library built for another chain.

V gene TRBV10-3 combines with J gene TRBJ2-5; 7 bases map to TRBD1. J gave up 5 bases and V 9 bases, and 9 bases lay outside the gene matches. CDR1 ENHRY and CDR2 SYGVKD come from the germline V gene. CDR3 length: 13 amino acids. CDR3 bases: TGTGCCATAAACAGGGGCGCGCGCGAGACCCAGTACTTC. It yields the protein CAINRGARETQYF.

This clonotype was counted a single time. V and J are TRBV6-8 and TRBJ2-7, with a tentative D call TRBD1 (6 bases). The CDR3 totals 15 residues. CDR1 and CDR2 from the germline V gene are MNHGY and SAAAGT. With 6 bases removed from V and 3 bases from J, the gap between germline ends came to 18 bases. The CDR3, as DNA: TGTGCCAGCAGAACTTTGGGACACAAAAACTACGAGCAGTACTTC. Translation: CASRTLGHKNYEQYF.

This clonotype was detected a few times. The chain is built from TRBV2 and TRBJ2-5; D not certain. Trimming removed 5 bases from V and 4 bases from J, with 8 bases in between. Per the germline V gene, CDR1 is SNHLY and CDR2 is FYNNEI. The CDR3 runs 12 residues. The CDR3 loop is CASSRTRETQYF. The DNA for the CDR3 is TGTGCCAGCAGTAGGACGCGAGAGACCCAGTACTTC.

The J gene is TRBJ2-1, the V gene TRBV20-1, with 11 bases identical to TRBD2. The V and J ends lost 6 bases and 6 bases, in that order; junction bases with no gene match: 7. This CDR3 region has 14 residues. Germline V gives CDR1 DFQATT, CDR2 SNEGSKA (reference sequence). The CDR3 spells CSAILAGVSNEQFF. In DNA, the CDR3 is TGCAGTGCCATACTAGCGGGAGTATCCAATGAGCAGTTCTTC.

This clonotype was counted between two and nine times. V gene TRBV2 combines with J gene TRBJ1-1; 7 positions match TRBD1. J gave up 1 base and V 4 bases, and 3 bases lay outside the gene matches. Germline CDR1 and CDR2: SNHLY and FYNNEI. This CDR3 region has 14 residues. CDR3 region: CASSVGTANTEAFF. CDR3 coding DNA: TGTGCCAGCAGTGTCGGGACAGCGAACACTGAAGCTTTCTTT. The full variable domain, its missing parts supplied by reference TRBV2 and TRBJ1-1, is EPEVTQTPSHQVTQMGQEVILRCVPISNHLYFYWYRQILGQKVEFLVSFYNNEISEKSEIFDDQFSVERPDGSNFTLKIRSTKLEDSAMYFCASSVGTANTEAFFGQGTRLTVV.

The rearrangement uses TRBV7-2 and TRBJ2-6; the D is unclear. Trimming stripped 3 bases from V and 2 bases from J, with 8 bases between. This CDR3 is 15 amino acids long. From germline, CDR1 is SGHTA and CDR2 FQGNSA. The DNA of the CDR3 is TGTGCCAGCAGCTTCATGGGGACTGGGGCCAACGTCCTGACTTTC. It specifies CASSFMGTGANVLTF.

CDR3 nucleotides: TGTGCCAGCAGTGAGAGTCAGCCTGCTGGAAACACCATATATTTT. Protein: CASSESQPAGNTIYF. V is TRBV2 and J is TRBJ1-3; the D is unclear. V dropped 3 bases and J dropped 2 bases, with 11 bases sitting between them. Germline lookup yields CDR1 SNHLY and CDR2 FYNNEI. The CDR3 has 15 residues.

The CDR3: CASSLSTGGLPQHF. CDR3 coding DNA: TGTGCCAGCAGTTTATCGACTGGAGGATTGCCCCAGCATTTT. This rearrangement joins TRBV27 to TRBJ1-5; no definite D call. Trimming left V 0 bases short and J 9 bases short, with 12 bases between. From germline, CDR1 is MNHEY and CDR2 SMNVEV (reference sequence). The length of the CDR3 is 14 residues.

This chain links TRBV29-1 with TRBJ2-1; 11 bases map to TRBD2. Germline trimming cut 4 bases from V and 5 bases from J; bases unmatched to any gene: 4. The CDR3 has 14 residues. CDR1 SQVTM and CDR2 ANQGSEA come from the germline V gene. The CDR3 nucleotides are TGCAGCGTTGCTTCACTAGCGGGGGACAATGAGCAGTTCTTC. It encodes CSVASLAGDNEQFF.

The chain uses TRBV18 and TRBJ2-3; 7 nucleotides match TRBD2. CDR3 length: 15 residues. The junction had 5 bases not matched to a gene; V was cut back by 3 bases and J by 2 bases. Germline CDR1 KGHSH, CDR2 LQKENI. CDR3 nucleotide sequence: TGTGCCAGCTCACCGCCTAGCGGAATCACAGATACGCAGTATTTT. This codes for CASSPPSGITDTQYF.

V and J are TRBV6-6 and TRBJ2-3, with D perhaps matching TRBD2 (6 bases). The CDR3 contains 13 residues. CDR1 and CDR2 from the germline V gene are MNHNY and SVGAGI (reference sequence). V was shortened by 7 bases and J by 4 bases, with 12 bases between the two germline ends. CDR3: CASTQGGADTQYF. The CDR3 DNA sequence: TGTGCCAGCACTCAAGGAGGGGCAGATACGCAGTATTTT.

CDR3 coding DNA: TGCAGCCATGGGGGACTAGCGGGAGGTTTGGGCAATGAGCAGTTCTTC. Protein: CSHGGLAGGLGNEQFF. This rearrangement joins TRBV29-1 to TRBJ2-1; 15 bases agree with TRBD2. V was clipped by 8 bases and J by 6 bases; unmatched bases: 11. CDR1 and CDR2 (germline): SQVTM, ANQGSEA. CDR3 length: 16 amino acids.

This clonotype was observed a single time. V is TRBV6-1 and J is TRBJ1-5; D perhaps matches TRBD1 (6 bases). The germline V gene encodes CDR1 MNHNS and CDR2 SASEGT. The CDR3 spans 15 residues. The V end lost 6 bases, the J end lost 4 bases, and 16 bases lay between the germline ends. The CDR3: CASSAGTRINQPQHF. In nucleotides, the CDR3 is TGTGCCAGCAGCGCCGGGACACGGATAAATCAGCCCCAGCATTTT.

The rearrangement uses TRBV5-1 and TRBJ2-1, with D maybe TRBD2 (6 bases). The V and J ends lost 5 bases and 0 bases respectively, with 15 bases between them. The CDR3 totals 16 residues. Germline CDR1 reads SGHRS; CDR2 reads YFSETQ. CDR3 region: CASRSVAASSYNEQFF. CDR3 nucleotides: TGCGCCAGCAGATCGGTAGCGGCAAGCTCCTACAATGAGCAGTTCTTC.

The chain recombines TRBV12-5 with TRBJ2-1; TRBD2 is a possible D gene (6 bases). CDR1 LGHNT and CDR2 FRNRAP come from the germline V gene. V was pared by 3 bases and J by 3 bases, with 15 bases between. This CDR3 contains 16 residues. The CDR3 spells CASGFHGRGIYNEQFF. Written as DNA, the CDR3 is TGTGCTAGTGGTTTCCACGGGAGAGGGATCTACAATGAGCAGTTCTTC.

The V and J genes are TRBV6-1 and TRBJ1-6; perhaps TRBD1 as D (6 bases). Trimming cost V 2 bases and J 4 bases, with 9 bases left between them. The CDR3 covers 15 residues. Germline CDR1 is MNHNS and CDR2 is SASEGT. The CDR3 here is CASSEQGTYNSPLHF. The CDR3 DNA reads TGTGCCAGCAGTGAACAGGGGACATATAATTCACCCCTCCACTTT.

V gene TRBV28 combines with J gene TRBJ2-5; 8 bases align to TRBD1. CDR1 is MDHEN and CDR2 is SYDVKM in the germline V gene. V dropped 10 bases and J dropped 1; count of bases not matched to a gene: 5. The CDR3 extends over 13 amino acids. The CDR3 sequence: CATGTGGQETQYF. CDR3 in DNA: TGTGCCACCGGAACAGGGGGCCAAGAGACCCAGTACTTC.

This clonotype was seen a single time. This rearrangement joins TRBV2 to TRBJ1-1; perhaps TRBD1 as D (6 bases). The V gene lost 7 bases and the J gene lost 0 bases, with 9 bases spanning the gap. The CDR3 sequence is 13 residues long. The V gene's germline CDR1 is SNHLY and CDR2 FYNNEI. The CDR3 DNA is TGTGCCAGCAAGGGACAATTGAACACTGAAGCTTTCTTT. This translates into CASKGQLNTEAFF.

The chain employs TRBV7-3 and TRBJ2-2, with a possible D match to TRBD1 (5 bases). The CDR3 spans 13 residues. Between the trimmed V and J ends, which lost 2 bases and 6 bases, there was a span of 7 bases. CDR1 SGHTA and CDR2 FQGTGA come from the germline V gene. The CDR3 bases are TGTGCCAGCAGCTTAGGGGCGCCCGGGGAGCTGTTTTTT. Its translation is CASSLGAPGELFF.

The chain joins TRBV12-3 or TRBV12-4 to TRBJ1-1; the D is unclear. Trimming pared 6 bases from V and 1 base from J, leaving 9 bases between. The CDR3 spans 13 residues. The DNA of the CDR3 is TGTGCCAGCAGATCCATCCAGAACACTGAAGCTTTCTTT. It translates to CASRSIQNTEAFF.

The V call is TRBV4-3, the J call TRBJ2-1, with TRBD2 as a possible D gene (5 bases). Looked up from germline, CDR1 is LGHNA and CDR2 is YSLEER. The germline V and J ends were trimmed by 0 bases and 6 bases, with 12 bases remaining between them. The CDR3 has 15 amino acids. CDR3: CASSQELVSGNEQFF. For the CDR3, the DNA is TGCGCCAGCAGCCAAGAACTAGTCTCAGGCAATGAGCAGTTCTTC.

V gene TRBV7-8 combines with J gene TRBJ2-5; a possible D gene is TRBD1 (5 bases). Germline assignment: CDR1 SGHVS and CDR2 FQNEAQ. The CDR3 runs 14 residues. Trimming pared 2 bases from V and 5 bases from J, leaving 12 bases between. The CDR3 here is CASSLRWGTETQYF. CDR3 sequence (DNA): TGTGCCAGCAGCTTACGTTGGGGCACGGAGACCCAGTACTTC.

The chain recombines TRBV5-4 with TRBJ1-1, with 8 positions matching TRBD1. This CDR3 is 15 amino acids long. Germline CDR1 SGHNT, CDR2 YYREEE (reference sequence). V was clipped by 2 bases and J by 3 bases; unmatched bases: 6. CDR3 nucleotides: TGTGCCAGCAGCTTCAGACAGGGGACGTACACTGAAGCTTTCTTT. It codes for CASSFRQGTYTEAFF.

This rearrangement joins TRBV20-1 to TRBJ1-5; D gene unclear. The V end lost 5 bases, the J end lost 7 bases, and 9 bases lay between the germline ends. The length of the CDR3 is 11 residues. Germline-derived CDR1 and CDR2 are DFQATT and SNEGSKA (reference sequence). The chain's CDR3 is CSAPLGQPQHF. The CDR3 bases are TGCAGTGCTCCCCTAGGCCAGCCCCAGCATTTT.

In its sample, this clonotype was seen a few times. This rearrangement joins TRBV18 to TRBJ1-2; D is ambiguous. Per germline, CDR1 KGHSH and CDR2 LQKENI. V lost 1 base and J lost 0, with 9 bases in between. The CDR3 covers 15 residues. The CDR3 loop reads CASSPQSEANYGYTF. In nucleotides, the CDR3 is TGTGCCAGCTCACCACAGTCCGAGGCTAACTATGGCTACACCTTC.

The chain joins TRBV11-2 to TRBJ2-4, with 9 bases identical to TRBD1. The germline gives CDR1 SGHAT, CDR2 FQNNGV. V lost 6 bases and J lost 6; bases outside the gene matches: 6. CDR3 length: 14 amino acids. CDR3 sequence: CASSSDRGINIQYF. DNA for the CDR3: TGTGCCAGCAGTTCCGACAGGGGGATAAACATTCAGTACTTC.

V is TRBV28 and J is TRBJ1-2; D gene ambiguous. The CDR3 sequence is 11 residues long. Germline V gene lookup returns CDR1 MDHEN and CDR2 SYDVKM. The V gene lost 6 bases and the J gene lost 2 bases, with 4 bases spanning the gap. CDR3 protein: CASSGNYGYTF. The CDR3 DNA sequence: TGTGCCAGCAGCGGGAACTATGGCTACACCTTC.

The chain recombines TRBV27 with TRBJ2-7; no clear D. CDR3 length: 15 amino acids. CDR1 MNHEY and CDR2 SMNVEV come from the germline V gene (reference sequence). The germline V and J ends were trimmed by 6 bases and 0 bases, with 15 bases remaining between them. CDR3 amino acids: CASSPLSGYSYEQYF. DNA for the CDR3: TGTGCCAGCAGCCCACTCTCAGGCTACTCCTACGAGCAGTACTTC.

This clonotype turned up a few times. The chain uses TRBV5-1 and TRBJ2-7; no clear D. This CDR3 is built from 13 residues. V was pared by 0 bases and J by 3 bases, with 7 bases between. Germline CDR1 reads SGHRS; CDR2 reads YFSETQ. This chain's CDR3 is CASSLAWGYEQYF. CDR3 DNA sequence: TGCGCCAGCAGCTTGGCCTGGGGCTACGAGCAGTACTTC.